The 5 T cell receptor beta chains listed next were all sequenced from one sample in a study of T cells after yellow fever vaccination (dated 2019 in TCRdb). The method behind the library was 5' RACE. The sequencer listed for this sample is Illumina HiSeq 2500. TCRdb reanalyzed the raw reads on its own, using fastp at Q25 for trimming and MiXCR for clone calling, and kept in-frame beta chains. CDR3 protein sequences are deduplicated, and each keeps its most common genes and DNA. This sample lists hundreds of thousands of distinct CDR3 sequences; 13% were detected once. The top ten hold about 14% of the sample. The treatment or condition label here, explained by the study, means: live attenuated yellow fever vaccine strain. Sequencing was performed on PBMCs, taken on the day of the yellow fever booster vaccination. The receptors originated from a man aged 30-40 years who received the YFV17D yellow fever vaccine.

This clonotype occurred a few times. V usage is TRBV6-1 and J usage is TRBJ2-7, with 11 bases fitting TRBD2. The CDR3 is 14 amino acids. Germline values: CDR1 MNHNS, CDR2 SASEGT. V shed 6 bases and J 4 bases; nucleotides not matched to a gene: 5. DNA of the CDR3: TGTGCCAGCAGGCTAGCGGGAGGTTATTACGAGCAGTACTTC. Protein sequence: CASRLAGGYYEQYF.

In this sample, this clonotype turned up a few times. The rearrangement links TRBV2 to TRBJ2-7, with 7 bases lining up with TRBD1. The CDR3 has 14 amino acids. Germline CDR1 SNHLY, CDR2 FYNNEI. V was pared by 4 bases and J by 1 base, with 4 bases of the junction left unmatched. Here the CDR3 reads CASSVQGTSYEQYF. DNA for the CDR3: TGTGCCAGCAGTGTACAGGGGACGTCCTACGAGCAGTACTTC. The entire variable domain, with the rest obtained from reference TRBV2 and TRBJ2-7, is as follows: EPEVTQTPSHQVTQMGQEVILRCVPISNHLYFYWYRQILGQKVEFLVSFYNNEISEKSEIFDDQFSVERPDGSNFTLKIRSTKLEDSAMYFCASSVQGTSYEQYFGPGTRLTVT.

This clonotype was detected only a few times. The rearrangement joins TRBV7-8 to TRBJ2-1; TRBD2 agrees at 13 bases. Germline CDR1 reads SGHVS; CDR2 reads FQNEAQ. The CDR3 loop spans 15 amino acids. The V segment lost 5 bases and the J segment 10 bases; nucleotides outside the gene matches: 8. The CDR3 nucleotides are TGTGCCAGCAGCCCGTGGACTAGCGGGAGTTGGGAGCAGTTCTTC. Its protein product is CASSPWTSGSWEQFF.

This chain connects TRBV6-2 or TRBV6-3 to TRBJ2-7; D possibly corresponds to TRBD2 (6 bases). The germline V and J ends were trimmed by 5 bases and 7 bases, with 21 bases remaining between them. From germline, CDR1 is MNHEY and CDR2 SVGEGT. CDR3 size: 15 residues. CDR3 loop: CASSKNRDFRSEQYF. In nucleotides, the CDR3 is TGTGCCAGCAGTAAAAACCGGGACTTTCGATCTGAGCAGTACTTC.

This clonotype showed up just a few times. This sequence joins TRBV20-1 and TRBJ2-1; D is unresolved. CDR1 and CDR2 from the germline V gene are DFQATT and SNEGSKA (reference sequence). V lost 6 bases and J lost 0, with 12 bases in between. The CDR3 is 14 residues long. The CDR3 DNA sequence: TGCAGTGCCCTGGACGCTAGCTCCTACAATGAGCAGTTCTTC. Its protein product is CSALDASSYNEQFF.